The clone carrying this T cell receptor (beta chain) was found many times. Its antigen remains unknown. TCRdb re-called the 5' RACE reads with MiXCR, one entry per CDR3 protein. The table lists roughly 53,000 distinct CDR3 sequences, 8% to 9% of them singletons, with 1.5% to 2% in the top ten. V shed 7 bases and J 2 bases; nucleotides not matched to a gene: 7. The CDR3 sequence is 15 residues long. From germline, CDR1 is SGHTA and CDR2 FQGNSA. The data originate from a study of neurological immune-mediated disorders. General study points: Levels of TCR clonal expansion peaked in HTLV-1-associated myelopathy and reached their lowest in multiple sclerosis, under those of healthy controls.

Time point in this sample: longitudinal time-point 3. The specimen was PBMCs. The sequence was obtained from a woman aged 35 to 49 in good health. The chain uses TRBV7-2 and TRBJ2-4; 8 bases map to TRBD1. Here the CDR3 reads CASKPGGASKNIQYF. As DNA, the CDR3 is TGTGCCAGCAAACCAGGGGGCGCGTCCAAAAACATTCAGTACTTC.